The 17 T cell receptor beta chains given below trace back to one sample, sequenced in a study of graft-versus-host responses after intestinal transplantation. Repertoires were generated with immunoSEQ multiplex PCR, while TCRdb's copy carries only in-frame clones and drops some. The table lists under 45,000 clones, roughly 90% of them singletons, with 6% to 7.5% in the top ten. This material consisted of PBMCs, taken less than 280 days after transplant. Every receptor here comes from a human patient who received an intestinal transplant, so some T cells may come from the graft donor.

Here the CDR3 DNA reads TGTGCCACGTCCCGGGACAGGGACACCGGGGAGCTGTTTTTT. Protein sequence: CATSRDRDTGELFF. V gene TRBV10-3 combines with J gene TRBJ2-2, with 9 bases that match TRBD1. The CDR3 runs to 14 residues. The germline CDR1 and CDR2 sequences are ENHRY and SYGVKD. Trimming cost V 10 bases and J 3 bases; bases outside gene matches: 6.

The CDR3 sequence is CASSFRPSGEQYF. The CDR3 DNA follows: TGCGCCAGCAGCTTCCGGCCCTCGGGCGAGCAGTACTTC. The chain employs TRBV5-1 and TRBJ2-7; the D is unclear. The germline gives CDR1 SGHRS, CDR2 YFSETQ. The V gene lost 2 bases and the J gene lost 6 bases, with 12 bases spanning the gap. The CDR3 sequence is 13 residues long.

This rearrangement joins TRBV25-1 to TRBJ2-7; TRBD2 matches 10 bases. Germline V gene lookup returns CDR1 MGHDK and CDR2 SYGVNS. The CDR3 consists of 14 residues. J lost 6 bases, V lost 5 bases, and 7 bases had no gene match. This chain's CDR3 is CASSLAGGEAEQYF. CDR3 sequence (DNA): TGTGCCAGCAGTTTAGCGGGGGGAGAAGCCGAGCAGTACTTC.

The V call is TRBV6-1, the J call TRBJ1-1; no reliable D call. This CDR3 region has 13 residues. V was clipped by 5 bases and J by 5 bases, with 12 bases between them. From germline, CDR1 is MNHNS and CDR2 SASEGT. The CDR3 sequence is CASSSPLGTEAFF. CDR3 nucleotides: TGTGCCAGCAGTTCACCTTTGGGGACTGAAGCTTTCTTT.

This chain joins TRBV6-5 and TRBJ1-2, with D possibly being TRBD1 (5 bases). Looked up from germline, CDR1 is MNHEY and CDR2 is SVGAGI. The germline V and J ends were trimmed by 5 bases and 8 bases, with 12 bases remaining between them. The CDR3 totals 12 residues. The CDR3 reads CASSEGARGYTF. The CDR3 region has the DNA TGTGCCAGCAGTGAAGGGGCGCGGGGCTACACCTTC.

The V gene is TRBV27, the J gene TRBJ2-5; D perhaps matches TRBD2 (5 bases). Matching the DNA end better, TRBJ2-7 makes the J call doubtful. This CDR3 is built from 15 residues. Germline CDR1 and CDR2: MNHEY and SMNVEV (reference sequence). The CDR3 nucleotides are TGTGCCAGCAGTTTAAGGGCAGATCCGGGGTACGAGCAGTACTTC. It translates to CASSLRADPGYEQYF.

This clone has only one observation. The chain employs TRBV7-8 and TRBJ1-3; D gene uncertain. Looked up from germline, CDR1 is SGHVS and CDR2 is FQNEAQ. The V and J ends lost 1 base and 0 bases respectively, with 7 bases between them. CDR3 length: 15 amino acids. Written as DNA, the CDR3 is TGTGCCAGCAGCTTAGGGGTCAGCTCTGGAAACACCATATATTTT. This translates into CASSLGVSSGNTIYF.

This clone was counted a single time. The chain employs TRBV12-1 and TRBJ1-2. TRBV12-1 is described as a pseudogene. The CDR3 contains 17 residues. CDR3 coding DNA: TGTGCCAGCAGCTTTGGATTCCCAGTTAGGGCCCTTTATGGCTACACCTTC. Protein: CASSFGFPVRALYGYTF.

Details on this clone: One end of the junction varies from germline; a read error may be responsible. Other nucleotide sequences from this sample produce the same CDR3. The CDR3: CASSLAPIVDDTEAFF. CDR3 nucleotides: TGTGCCAGCAGCTTAGCCCCGATTGTTGACGACACCGAAGCTTTCTTT. The gene calls are TRBV11-2 and TRBJ1-1; D uncertain. CDR1 and CDR2 (germline): SGHAT, FQNNGV. The CDR3 length is 16 residues. Based on the CDR3 plus reference TRBV11-2 and TRBJ1-1, the full variable domain is EAGVAQSPRYKIIEKRQSVAFWCNPISGHATLYWYQQILGQGPKLLIQFQNNGVVDDSQLPKDRFSAERLKGVDSTLKIQPAKLEDSAVYLCASSLAPIVDDTEAFFGQGTRLTVV.

This chain uses TRBV10-2 with TRBJ2-7; 7 positions match TRBD1. This CDR3 has 14 amino acids. The germline gives CDR1 WSHSY, CDR2 SAAADI. J was trimmed by 2 bases and V by 6 bases; bases with no gene match: 7. The CDR3 sequence: CASRLWDRAYEQYF. CDR3 nucleotides: TGCGCCAGCAGGCTCTGGGACAGAGCCTACGAGCAGTACTTC.

This clone was picked up one time. This chain connects TRBV28 to TRBJ2-3; D ambiguous. This CDR3 region has 14 residues. Trimming shortened V by 3 bases and J by 4 bases, and 11 bases separated the two germline ends. CDR1 is MDHEN, CDR2 SYDVKM, per germline. The CDR3 DNA reads TGTGCCAGCAGTTTGGTCGGGCTATCAGATACGCAGTATTTT. Its protein product is CASSLVGLSDTQYF.

The rearrangement joins TRBV19 to TRBJ1-6, with TRBD1 as a possible D gene (5 bases). CDR1 LNHDA and CDR2 SQIVND come from the germline V gene (reference sequence). V lost 3 bases to trimming and J lost 6 bases, with 15 bases between them. There are 16 residues in the CDR3. CDR3 residues: CASSMGGPGINSPLHF. Written as DNA, the CDR3 is TGTGCCAGTAGTATGGGGGGTCCAGGGATTAATTCACCCCTCCACTTT. The whole variable domain, remainder taken from reference TRBV19 and TRBJ1-6, is DGGITQSPKYLFRKEGQNVTLSCEQNLNHDAMYWYRQDPGQGLRLIYYSQIVNDFQKGDIAEGYSVSREKKESFPLTVTSAQKNPTAFYLCASSMGGPGINSPLHFGNGTRLTVT.

The rearrangement uses TRBV29-1 and TRBJ2-5, with D maybe TRBD1 (5 bases). The V end lost 0 bases, the J end lost 6 bases, and 11 bases lay between the germline ends. CDR3 size: 13 residues. Germline V CDR1 and CDR2: SQVTM, ANQGSEA. CDR3 bases: TGCAGCGTTGAAGAAGGGGCAGGGAAGACCCAGTACTTC. It translates to CSVEEGAGKTQYF.

The chain couples TRBV2 to TRBJ2-7; D is unresolved. The V gene lost 8 bases and the J gene lost 2 bases, with 13 bases spanning the gap. The CDR3 totals 13 residues. Germline CDR1 and CDR2: SNHLY and FYNNEI. The CDR3 reads CASFFSSPYEQYF. CDR3 sequence (DNA): TGTGCCAGCTTTTTTAGCAGCCCCTACGAGCAGTACTTC.

The chain couples TRBV9 to TRBJ1-1; the D is unclear. Germline values: CDR1 SGDLS, CDR2 YYNGEE. This CDR3 is built from 13 residues. V gave up 4 bases and J gave up 0 bases, with 7 bases separating them. This CDR3 is CASSPPLNTEAFF. CDR3 nucleotides: TGTGCCAGCAGCCCACCGTTGAACACTGAAGCTTTCTTT.

The chain is built from TRBV5-6 and TRBJ1-2; D ambiguous. Germline loops: CDR1 SGHDT, CDR2 YYEEEE. V shed 3 bases and J shed 2 bases, with 5 bases lying between them. The CDR3 runs to 12 residues. The chain's CDR3 is CASSSRNYGYTF. The CDR3 bases are TGTGCCAGCAGCTCCAGGAACTATGGCTACACCTTC. Full variable domain (missing parts from reference TRBV5-6 and TRBJ1-2): DAGVTQSPTHLIKTRGQQVTLRCSPKSGHDTVSWYQQALGQGPQFIFQYYEEEERQRGNFPDRFSGHQFPNYSSELNVNALLLGDSALYLCASSSRNYGYTFGSGTRLTVV.

In its sample, this clone was seen once. The gene calls are TRBV6-5 and TRBJ2-2; D is unresolved. Trimming cost V 2 bases and J 1 base, with 2 bases left between them. The length of the CDR3 is 13 residues. Germline-derived CDR1 and CDR2 are MNHEY and SVGAGI. CDR3 loop: CASSYENTGELFF. The CDR3 nucleotides read TGTGCCAGCAGTTACGAGAACACCGGGGAGCTGTTTTTT.